The present TCR beta chain was sequenced within a study of identical twins (TCRdb year 2016). Broadly, across the study: To test whether fetal clonotypes persist, this study deep-sequenced TCR alpha and beta repertoires from monozygotic twins, from unrelated adults of various ages, and from cord blood. To rule out contamination, replicate twin experiments were performed at different times with different library preparation protocols. Study-wide findings and limitations: In beta out-of-frame sequences, excess twin sharing was weaker, because having fewer shared sequences lowered the signal-to-noise ratio. Zero-insertion analyses could be partly confounded by invariant T cells such as MAIT and iNKT, although diverse VJ usage argued against such confounding for most clonotypes. Because the same donors could not be followed over many years, conclusions were based on cross-sectional statistical analysis. Abundant cord blood beta clonotypes carried fewer insertions; young adult naive repertoires showed a weaker similar trend, while memory repertoires showed none. Out-of-frame TCR alpha sequences shared between twins showed an excess of low generation-probability sequences compared with coincidental sharing between unrelated individuals. In monozygotic twins, recombination models systematically underestimated out-of-frame TCR alpha sharing, but the models matched the sharing seen between unrelated individuals.

To prepare the library, 5' RACE was applied. These reads were obtained on an Illumina HiSeq 2000. Template switching added a universal primer binding site, and the final cDNA carried a unique molecular identifier that allowed TCR cDNA molecules to be counted accurately. First-strand cDNA for TCR alpha and beta chains was synthesized from specific primers in the conserved constant-segment region. To control for contamination, every cDNA library carried two barcodes: a SMART-Mk sample barcode plus Illumina barcodes. TruSeq adapter sequences and Illumina sample barcodes were added in two successive PCR steps. The Illumina HiSeq platform was used with custom primers to sequence TCR alpha and beta cDNA libraries. On the authors' methods: MiGEC processed the raw reads to extract unique molecular identifiers, while MiXCR was used to determine the CDR3 positions. Recombination models were inferred per individual with the repgenHMM and IGoR tools using an EM algorithm. The analysis of shared clonotypes was done with the tcR package in R, with sharing normalized by the product of cloneset sizes. To study raw recombination free of thymic and clonal selection effects, out-of-frame nonproductive sequences were analyzed. Using fastp trimming at Q25 and MiXCR clonotype assembly, TCRdb reanalyzed the public sequencing data and kept in-frame beta chains. Identical CDR3 protein sequences are pooled into one entry, listed with their most common genes and DNA. Clone size and V and J calls follow TCRdb, not the original study. Here the sample has around 490,000 distinct CDR3 sequences; around 15% occur a single time. The biggest ten clones account for about 0.4% of the sample.

Worth noting for this clonotype: Its recognized antigen is unknown. Base qualities are not at hand, and no much larger clone is one base apart.

From cysteine to phenylalanine, the CDR3 is 14 amino acids long. Kept here is only the CDR3 DNA, which spans 42 bases and is read in frame from base 1. According to the germline V gene (reference sequence), CDR1 reads SEHNR and CDR2 reads FQNEAQ. Trimming costs V 7 bases and J 3 bases, and their ends lie 12 bases apart. All donors were healthy Caucasians. Three pairs of female monozygotic twins, all aged roughly 18 to 30 years, were included in the twin cohort. CD4+ and CD8+ T cell populations were isolated with positive isolation kits from Invitrogen. The sample also formed part of further work on yellow fever vaccine responses in identical twins. As noted in the second study: According to the authors, the vaccine-induced T cell response in identical twins seemed to be partly convergent and partly specific to each individual. In the study, vaccine-responding T cell clones were precisely tracked in identical twins.

Specimen: CD4+ T cells sorted from blood. The receptor's source is a woman aged 18-30 years in good health. The V and J segments used are TRBV7-9 and TRBJ1-4; the D gene is possibly TRBD1, with 5 bases matching. The DNA reads TGTGCCAGCATCCGGGGGGAGCCTAATGAAAAACTGTTTTTT. Its translation reads: CASIRGEPNEKLFF.